This section outlines one T cell receptor (beta chain) sequence together with its context. Its antigen is not identified. Sequenced by immunoSEQ multiplex PCR; TCRdb stores in-frame clones only, minus some. The profile shows about 120,000 clones, around 93% of them singletons. The data were obtained in a study of siplizumab effects on memory and regulatory T cells. Regarding the study as a whole: Significantly reduced by siplizumab was the cumulative frequency of alloreactive sequences, namely those traceable to unstimulated CD4+ memory cells. Sequences below about 10^-5 frequency were poorly captured, and few alloreactive clones mapped to unstimulated subsets. Phenotypic classification as naive or memory proved unattainable for roughly 75-97% of proliferating CD4+ or CD8+ clones. Naive T cell populations appeared to exhibit greater diversity than memory cells and appeared to be major alloresponse contributors.

The CDR3 consists of 14 residues. Germline values: CDR1 SGHDT, CDR2 YYEEEE. Trimming pared 0 bases from V and 4 bases from J, leaving 10 bases between. Sequencing was done on a sample of non-Treg CD4+ T cells sorted from blood. The rearrangement uses TRBV5-6 and TRBJ1-1, with a tentative D call TRBD1 (5 bases). The TCR sequence derives from a human donor in good health. CDR3 DNA sequence: TGTGCCAGCAGCTTGGAACAGGTGGGCACTGAAGCTTTCTTT. Protein sequence: CASSLEQVGTEAFF.